This entry lists 5 T cell receptor beta chains sequenced from one sample in a study of blood T cell repertoires in COVID-19. Only in-frame clones appear in the TCRdb table, and some are missing; sequencing was by immunoSEQ multiplex PCR. Of 300,000 to 350,000 clones detected, roughly 90% appear once; the ten largest clones hold about 8.9%. Input material: PBMCs or T cells enriched from blood (not recorded which). These TCRs come from a young woman who had recovered from COVID-19.

The chain combines TRBV6-5 with TRBJ2-1; tentative D call: TRBD2 (6 bases). The V and J ends lost 4 bases and 4 bases respectively, with 8 bases between them. The CDR3 runs to 13 residues. Germline CDR1 MNHEY, CDR2 SVGAGI. The CDR3 loop is CASSSGTYNEQFF. As DNA, the CDR3 is TGTGCCAGCAGTTCCGGGACTTACAATGAGCAGTTCTTC.

A single count supports this clone. J is TRBJ1-2 and V is TRBV2, with TRBD1 as a possible D gene (5 bases). V was cut by 1 base and J by 7 bases, with 13 bases left in between. Per the germline V gene, CDR1 is SNHLY and CDR2 is FYNNEI. The CDR3 is 14 residues long. The CDR3 region has the DNA TGTGCCAGCAGTGAAGTTAGGGGCAGGGCTGGCTACACCTTC. Protein product: CASSEVRGRAGYTF.

The chain joins TRBV3-1 (or the pseudogene TRBV3-2) to TRBJ2-1, with D uncertain. The germline V and J ends were trimmed by 0 bases and 5 bases, with 14 bases remaining between them. Germline V gene data show CDR1 as LGHDT and CDR2 as YNNKEL (reference sequence). CDR3 length: 16 residues. This chain's CDR3 is CASSQEGLVRNNEQFF. In nucleotides, the CDR3 is TGTGCCAGCAGCCAAGAAGGTTTGGTGCGGAACAATGAGCAGTTCTTC.

J is TRBJ2-1 and V is TRBV5-1; 11 bases line up with TRBD2. V gave up 2 bases and J gave up 2 bases; unmatched junction bases: 3. CDR3 size: 16 residues. Germline CDR1 SGHRS, CDR2 YFSETQ. As DNA, the CDR3 is TGCGCCAGCAGCTTAGGACTAGCGGGCACCTACAATGAGCAGTTCTTC. It is translated as CASSLGLAGTYNEQFF.

The V gene is TRBV7-3, the J gene TRBJ1-1, with TRBD1 as a possible D gene (6 bases). CDR3 length: 15 residues. The V gene lost 5 bases and the J gene lost 1 base, with 14 bases spanning the gap. Germline V gives CDR1 SGHTA, CDR2 FQGTGA. CDR3 sequence: CASSLGGPGNTEAFF. CDR3 DNA sequence: TGTGCCAGCAGCCTAGGGGGACCGGGGAACACTGAAGCTTTCTTT.